Sequencing of this T cell receptor beta chain was carried out in a study of blood T cells in healthy people across ages. Overall study context: Template switching recovered approximately one barcoded beta molecule for every two T cells.

With a J-beta primer mix and a sample-barcoded 5' primer, a second PCR ran about 6 to 11 cycles. TCRdb re-called the 5' RACE reads through MiXCR, storing one row per CDR3 protein. The sample records fewer than 700,000 distinct CDR3 sequences, 40% to 45% being singletons. Study-level results: Unsorted PBMC material precluded a definitive naive versus antigen-experienced comparison.

The authors drew ten milliliters of peripheral blood from each donor. On this clonotype itself: The target antigen is unknown.

The CDR3 totals 14 residues. Trimming took off 0 bases at V and 6 bases at J, with 8 bases between the two ends. Germline lookup yields CDR1 MNHEY and CDR2 SVGEGT. Material for sequencing was blood. The chain recombines TRBV6-2 or TRBV6-3 with TRBJ2-2, with unresolved D. The receptor comes from a man older than 75 in good health. This chain's CDR3 is CASSYSIESGELFF. The CDR3 DNA sequence: TGTGCCAGCAGTTACTCGATAGAATCCGGGGAGCTGTTTTTT.